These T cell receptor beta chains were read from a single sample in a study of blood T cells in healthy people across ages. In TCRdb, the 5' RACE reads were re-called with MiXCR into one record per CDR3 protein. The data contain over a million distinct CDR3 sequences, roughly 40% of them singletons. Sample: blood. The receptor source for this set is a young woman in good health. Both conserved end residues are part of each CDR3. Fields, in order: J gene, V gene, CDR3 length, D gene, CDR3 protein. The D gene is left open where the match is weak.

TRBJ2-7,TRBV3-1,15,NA,CASSQESLSSYEQYF
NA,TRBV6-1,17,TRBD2,CASSRFSGTSGHYEQYF
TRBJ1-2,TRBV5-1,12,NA,CASSAEDHGYTF
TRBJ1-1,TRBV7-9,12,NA,CASSRGTTGAFF
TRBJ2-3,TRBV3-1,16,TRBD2,CASSLTPAGGRPTQYF
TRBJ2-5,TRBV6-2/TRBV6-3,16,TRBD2,CASSRLAGVVLETQYF
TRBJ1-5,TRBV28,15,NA,CASTQLRGSNQPQHF
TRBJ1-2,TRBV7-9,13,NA,CASSLAGNHGYTF
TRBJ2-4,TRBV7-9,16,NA,CASSLERGRGKNIQYF
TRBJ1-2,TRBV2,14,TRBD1,CASSRDSGNYGYTF
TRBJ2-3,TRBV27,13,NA,CASSPRPGDTQYF
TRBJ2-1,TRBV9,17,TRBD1,CASSPGRGTGSYNEQFF
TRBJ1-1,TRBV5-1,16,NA,CASSSETHRRSTEAFF
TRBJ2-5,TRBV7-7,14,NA,CASSRRVEGETQYF
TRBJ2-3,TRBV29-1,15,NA,CSVGRRLTSTDTQYF
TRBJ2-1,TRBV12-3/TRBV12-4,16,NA,CASSFEGGGSYNEQFF
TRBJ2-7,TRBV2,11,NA,CASILTYEQYF
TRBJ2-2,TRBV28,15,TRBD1,CASSFGRGLTGELFF
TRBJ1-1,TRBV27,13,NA,CASSLLEGTEAFF
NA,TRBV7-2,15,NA,CASSGSRVVTETQYF
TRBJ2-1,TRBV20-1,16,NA,CSARDQSRSSYNEQFF
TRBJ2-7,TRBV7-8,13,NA,CASSVDASYEQYF
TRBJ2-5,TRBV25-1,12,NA,CASRSGGNEQYF
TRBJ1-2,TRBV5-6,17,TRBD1,CASSFRSTGVSSYGYTF
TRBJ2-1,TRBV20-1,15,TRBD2,CSASPTLAGGNEQFF
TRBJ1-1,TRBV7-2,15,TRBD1,CASSPRQGLNTEAFF
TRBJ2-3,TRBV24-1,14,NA,CATSDPISTDTQYF
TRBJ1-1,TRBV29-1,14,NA,CSVAVPDMNTEAFF
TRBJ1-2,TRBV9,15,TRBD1,CASSVGAGGHFGYTF
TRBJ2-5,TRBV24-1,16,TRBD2,CATSDSGGTSGETQYF
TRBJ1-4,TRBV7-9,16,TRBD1,CASSSSGTGPNEKLFF
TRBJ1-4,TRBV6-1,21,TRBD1,CASSEALSRQGAVLSGEKLFF
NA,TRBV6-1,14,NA,CASNARDSTYEQYF